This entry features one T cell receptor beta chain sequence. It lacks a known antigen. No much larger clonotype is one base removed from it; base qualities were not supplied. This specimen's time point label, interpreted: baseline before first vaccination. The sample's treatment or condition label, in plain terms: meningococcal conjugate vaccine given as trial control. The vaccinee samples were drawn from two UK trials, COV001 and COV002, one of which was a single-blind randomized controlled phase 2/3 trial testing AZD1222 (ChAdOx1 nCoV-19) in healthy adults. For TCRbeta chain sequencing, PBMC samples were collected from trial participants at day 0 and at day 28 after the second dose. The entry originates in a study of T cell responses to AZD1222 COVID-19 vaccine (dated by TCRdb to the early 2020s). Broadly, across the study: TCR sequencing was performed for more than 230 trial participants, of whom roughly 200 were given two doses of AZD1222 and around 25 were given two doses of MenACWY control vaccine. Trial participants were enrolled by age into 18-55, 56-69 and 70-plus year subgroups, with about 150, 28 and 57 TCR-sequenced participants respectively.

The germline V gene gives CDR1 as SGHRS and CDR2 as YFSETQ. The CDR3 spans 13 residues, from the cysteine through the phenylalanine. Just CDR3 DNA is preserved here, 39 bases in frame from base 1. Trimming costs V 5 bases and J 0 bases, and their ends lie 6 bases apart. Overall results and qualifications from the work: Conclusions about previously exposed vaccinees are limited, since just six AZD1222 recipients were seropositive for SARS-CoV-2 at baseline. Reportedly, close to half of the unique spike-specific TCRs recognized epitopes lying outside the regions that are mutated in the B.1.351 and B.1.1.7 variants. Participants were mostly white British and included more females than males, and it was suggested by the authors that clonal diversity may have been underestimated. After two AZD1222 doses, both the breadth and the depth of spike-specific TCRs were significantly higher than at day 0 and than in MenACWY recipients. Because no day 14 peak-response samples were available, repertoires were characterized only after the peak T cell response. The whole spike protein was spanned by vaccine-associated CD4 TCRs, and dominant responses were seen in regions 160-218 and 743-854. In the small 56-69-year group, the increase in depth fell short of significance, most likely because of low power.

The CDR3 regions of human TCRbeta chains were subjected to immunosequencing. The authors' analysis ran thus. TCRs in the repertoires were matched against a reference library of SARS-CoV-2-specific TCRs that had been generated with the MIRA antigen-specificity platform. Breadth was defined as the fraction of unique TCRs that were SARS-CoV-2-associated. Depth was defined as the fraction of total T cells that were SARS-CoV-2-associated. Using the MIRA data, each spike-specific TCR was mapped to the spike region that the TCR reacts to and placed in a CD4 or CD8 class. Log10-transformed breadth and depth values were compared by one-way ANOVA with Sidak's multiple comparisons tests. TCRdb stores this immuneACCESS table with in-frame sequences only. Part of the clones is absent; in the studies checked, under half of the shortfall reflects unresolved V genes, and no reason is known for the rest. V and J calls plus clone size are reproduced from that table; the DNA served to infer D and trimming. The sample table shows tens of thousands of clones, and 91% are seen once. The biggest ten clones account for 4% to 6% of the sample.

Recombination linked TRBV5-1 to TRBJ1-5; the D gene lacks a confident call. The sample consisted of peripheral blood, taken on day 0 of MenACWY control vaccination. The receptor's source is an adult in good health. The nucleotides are TGCGCCAGCAGAGGGAGTAGCAATCAGCCCCAGCATTTT. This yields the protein CASRGSSNQPQHF. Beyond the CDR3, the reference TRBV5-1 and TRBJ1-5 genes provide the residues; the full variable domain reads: KAGVTQTPRYLIKTRGQQVTLSCSPISGHRSVSWYQQTPGQGLQFLFEYFSETQRNKGNFPGRFSGRQFSNSRSEMNVSTLELGDSALYLCASRGSSNQPQHFGDGTRLSIL.